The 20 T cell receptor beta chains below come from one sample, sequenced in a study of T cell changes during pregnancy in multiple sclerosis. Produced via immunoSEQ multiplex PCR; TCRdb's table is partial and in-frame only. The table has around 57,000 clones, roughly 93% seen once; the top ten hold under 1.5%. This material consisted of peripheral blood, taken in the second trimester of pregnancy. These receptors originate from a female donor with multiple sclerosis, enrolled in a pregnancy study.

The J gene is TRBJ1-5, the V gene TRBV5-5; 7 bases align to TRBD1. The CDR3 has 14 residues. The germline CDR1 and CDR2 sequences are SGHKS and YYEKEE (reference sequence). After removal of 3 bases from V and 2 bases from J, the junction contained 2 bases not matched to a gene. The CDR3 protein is CASSSGQGNQPQHF. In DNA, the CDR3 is TGTGCCAGCAGCTCCGGACAGGGCAATCAGCCCCAGCATTTT.

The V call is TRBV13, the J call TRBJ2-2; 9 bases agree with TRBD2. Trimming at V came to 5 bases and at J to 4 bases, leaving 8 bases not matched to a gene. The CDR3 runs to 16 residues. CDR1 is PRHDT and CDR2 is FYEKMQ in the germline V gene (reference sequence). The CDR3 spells CASSLSLAGLTGELFF. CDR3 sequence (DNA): TGTGCCAGCAGCCTCAGTCTAGCGGGACTCACCGGGGAGCTGTTTTTT.

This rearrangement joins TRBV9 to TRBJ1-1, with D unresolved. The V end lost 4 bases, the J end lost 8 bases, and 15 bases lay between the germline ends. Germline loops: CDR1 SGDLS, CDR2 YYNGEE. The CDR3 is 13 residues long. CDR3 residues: CASSYPPQKEAFF. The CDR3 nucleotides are TGTGCCAGCAGCTACCCTCCCCAGAAAGAAGCTTTCTTT.

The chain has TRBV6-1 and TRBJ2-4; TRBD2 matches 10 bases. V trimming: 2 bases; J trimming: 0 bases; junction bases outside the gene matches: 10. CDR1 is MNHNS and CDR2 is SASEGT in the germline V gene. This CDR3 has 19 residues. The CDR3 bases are TGTGCCAGCAGTGAATGGTCCCTAGCGGGGGACCTAGCCAAAAACATTCAGTACTTC. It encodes CASSEWSLAGDLAKNIQYF.

CDR3 sequence: CASSVEPETPQHF. In DNA form, the CDR3 reads TGTGCCAGCAGCGTCGAACCAGAAACGCCCCAGCATTTT. V gene TRBV5-5 combines with J gene TRBJ1-5; no reliable D call. The germline V and J ends were trimmed by 4 bases and 9 bases, with 14 bases remaining between them. CDR3 size: 13 residues. Germline V CDR1 and CDR2: SGHKS, YYEKEE (reference sequence).

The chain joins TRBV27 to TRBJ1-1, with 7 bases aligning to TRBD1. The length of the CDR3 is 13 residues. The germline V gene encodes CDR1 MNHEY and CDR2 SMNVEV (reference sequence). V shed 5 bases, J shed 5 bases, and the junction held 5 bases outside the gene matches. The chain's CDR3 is CASSPGGTTEAFF. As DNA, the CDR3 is TGTGCCAGCAGTCCAGGGGGGACGACTGAAGCTTTCTTT.

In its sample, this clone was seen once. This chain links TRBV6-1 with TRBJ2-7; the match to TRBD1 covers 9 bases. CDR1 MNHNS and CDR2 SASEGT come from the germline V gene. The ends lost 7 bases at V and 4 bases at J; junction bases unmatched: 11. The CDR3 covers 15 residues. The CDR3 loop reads CASKFGQGYSYEQYF. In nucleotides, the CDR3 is TGTGCCAGCAAGTTCGGACAGGGGTATTCGTACGAGCAGTACTTC.

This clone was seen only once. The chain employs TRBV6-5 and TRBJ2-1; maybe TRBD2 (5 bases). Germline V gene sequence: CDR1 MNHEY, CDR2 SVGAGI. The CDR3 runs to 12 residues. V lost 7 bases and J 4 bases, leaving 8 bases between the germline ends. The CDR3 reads CASTAGYNEQFF. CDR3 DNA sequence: TGTGCCAGCACCGCGGGTTACAATGAGCAGTTCTTC.

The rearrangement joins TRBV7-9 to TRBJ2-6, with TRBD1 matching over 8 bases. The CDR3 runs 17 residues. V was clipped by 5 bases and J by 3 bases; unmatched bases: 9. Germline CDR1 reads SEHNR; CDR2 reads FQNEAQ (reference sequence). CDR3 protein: CASSPGQGLVGANVLTF. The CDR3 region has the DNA TGTGCCAGCAGCCCAGGACAGGGCCTAGTTGGGGCCAACGTCCTGACTTTC.

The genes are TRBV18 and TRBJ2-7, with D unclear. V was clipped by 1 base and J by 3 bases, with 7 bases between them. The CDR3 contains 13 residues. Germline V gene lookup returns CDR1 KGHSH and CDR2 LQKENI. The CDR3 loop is CASSPQVDYEQYF. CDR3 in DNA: TGTGCCAGCTCACCACAAGTAGACTACGAGCAGTACTTC.

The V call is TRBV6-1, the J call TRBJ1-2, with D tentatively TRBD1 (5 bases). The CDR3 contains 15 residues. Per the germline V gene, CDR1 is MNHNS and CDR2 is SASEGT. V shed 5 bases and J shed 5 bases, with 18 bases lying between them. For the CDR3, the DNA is TGTGCCAGCAGTTTCCTAGACGACAGCAGATATGGCTACACCTTC. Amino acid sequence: CASSFLDDSRYGYTF.

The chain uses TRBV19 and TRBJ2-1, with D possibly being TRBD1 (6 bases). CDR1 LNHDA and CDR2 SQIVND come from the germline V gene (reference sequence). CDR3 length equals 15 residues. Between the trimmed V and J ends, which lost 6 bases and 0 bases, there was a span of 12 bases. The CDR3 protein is CASRVTGDSYNEQFF. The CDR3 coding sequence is TGTGCCAGTAGGGTGACAGGTGACTCCTACAATGAGCAGTTCTTC. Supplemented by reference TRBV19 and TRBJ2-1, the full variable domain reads DGGITQSPKYLFRKEGQNVTLSCEQNLNHDAMYWYRQDPGQGLRLIYYSQIVNDFQKGDIAEGYSVSREKKESFPLTVTSAQKNPTAFYLCASRVTGDSYNEQFFGPGTRLTVL.

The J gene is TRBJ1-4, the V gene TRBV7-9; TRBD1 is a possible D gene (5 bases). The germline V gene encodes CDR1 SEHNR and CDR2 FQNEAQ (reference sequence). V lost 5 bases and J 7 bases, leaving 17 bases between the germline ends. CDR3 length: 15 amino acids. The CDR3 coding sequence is TGTGCCAGCAGCCCATACGGGGGGATCGGTGAAAAACTGTTTTTT. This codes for CASSPYGGIGEKLFF. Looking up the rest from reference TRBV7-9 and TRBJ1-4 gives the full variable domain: DTGVSQNPRHKITKRGQNVTFRCDPISEHNRLYWYRQTLGQGPEFLTYFQNEAQLEKSRLLSDRFSAERPKGSFSTLEIQRTEQGDSAMYLCASSPYGGIGEKLFFGSGTQLSVL.

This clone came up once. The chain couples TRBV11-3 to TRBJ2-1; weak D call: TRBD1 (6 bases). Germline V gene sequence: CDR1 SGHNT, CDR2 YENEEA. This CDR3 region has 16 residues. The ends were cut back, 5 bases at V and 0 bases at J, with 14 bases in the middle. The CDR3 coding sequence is TGTGCCAGCAGCCCTCGAACAGGGAGCTCCTACAATGAGCAGTTCTTC. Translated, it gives CASSPRTGSSYNEQFF.

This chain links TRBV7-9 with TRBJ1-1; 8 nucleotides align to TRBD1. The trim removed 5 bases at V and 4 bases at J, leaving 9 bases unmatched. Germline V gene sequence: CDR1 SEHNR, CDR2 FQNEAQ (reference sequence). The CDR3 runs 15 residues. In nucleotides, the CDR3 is TGTGCCAGCAGCCCTCTGACAGGGGCGGCCACTGAAGCTTTCTTT. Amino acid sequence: CASSPLTGAATEAFF.

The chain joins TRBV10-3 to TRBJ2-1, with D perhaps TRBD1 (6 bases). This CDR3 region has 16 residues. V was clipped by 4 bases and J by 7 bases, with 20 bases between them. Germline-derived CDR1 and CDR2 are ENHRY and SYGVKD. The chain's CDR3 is CAISAQDSFERNEQFF. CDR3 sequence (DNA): TGTGCCATCAGTGCACAGGACAGCTTTGAGAGGAATGAGCAGTTCTTC.

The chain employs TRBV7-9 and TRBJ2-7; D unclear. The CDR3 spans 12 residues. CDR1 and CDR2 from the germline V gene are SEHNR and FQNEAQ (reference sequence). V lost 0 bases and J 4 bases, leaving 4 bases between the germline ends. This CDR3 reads CASSLARYEQYF. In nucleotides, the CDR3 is TGTGCCAGCAGCTTAGCGAGGTACGAGCAGTACTTC.

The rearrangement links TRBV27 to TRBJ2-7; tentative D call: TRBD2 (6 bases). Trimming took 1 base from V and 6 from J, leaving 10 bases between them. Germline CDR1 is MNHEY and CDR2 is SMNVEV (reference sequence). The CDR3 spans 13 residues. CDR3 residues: CASSLWPGSEQYF. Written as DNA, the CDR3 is TGTGCCAGCAGTTTATGGCCCGGGAGCGAGCAGTACTTC.

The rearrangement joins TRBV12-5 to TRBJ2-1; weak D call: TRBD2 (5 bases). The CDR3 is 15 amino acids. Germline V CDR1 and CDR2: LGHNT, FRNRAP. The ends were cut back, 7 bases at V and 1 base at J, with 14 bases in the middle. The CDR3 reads CASALPRGSYNEQFF. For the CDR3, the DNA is TGTGCTAGTGCTCTGCCACGGGGTTCCTACAATGAGCAGTTCTTC.

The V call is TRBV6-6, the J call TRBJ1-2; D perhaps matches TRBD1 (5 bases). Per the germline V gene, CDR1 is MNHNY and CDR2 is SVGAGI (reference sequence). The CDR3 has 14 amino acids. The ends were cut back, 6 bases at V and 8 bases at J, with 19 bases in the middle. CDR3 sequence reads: CASRPTVPLWGYTF. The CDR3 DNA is TGTGCCAGCAGGCCGACAGTACCACTATGGGGCTACACCTTC.